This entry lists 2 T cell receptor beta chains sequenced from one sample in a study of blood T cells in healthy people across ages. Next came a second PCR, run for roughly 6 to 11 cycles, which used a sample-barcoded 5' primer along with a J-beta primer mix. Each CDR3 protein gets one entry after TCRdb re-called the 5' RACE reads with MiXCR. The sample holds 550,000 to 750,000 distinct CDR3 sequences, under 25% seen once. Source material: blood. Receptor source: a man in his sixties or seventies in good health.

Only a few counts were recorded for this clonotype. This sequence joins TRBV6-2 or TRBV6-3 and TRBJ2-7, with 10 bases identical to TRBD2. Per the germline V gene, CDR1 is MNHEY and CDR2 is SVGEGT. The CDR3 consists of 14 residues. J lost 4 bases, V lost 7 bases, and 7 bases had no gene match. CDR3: CASNGLADPYEQYF. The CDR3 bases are TGTGCCAGCAACGGACTAGCGGACCCTTACGAGCAGTACTTC.

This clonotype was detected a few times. CDR3 bases: TGCAGCGTTGAAGCCCTAGCGGGAAGCGAGCAGTACTTC. This codes for CSVEALAGSEQYF. V and J are TRBV29-1 and TRBJ2-7, with 9 bases fitting TRBD2. Germline V lookup: CDR1 SQVTM, CDR2 ANQGSEA. This CDR3 region has 13 residues. Losses at the gene ends were 1 base for V and 6 bases for J; bases not matched to a gene: 4.